The 19 T cell receptor beta chains below come from one sample, sequenced in a study of human T cells and chemical hapten exposure. Time point indicated: pre-sensitization, week 0. The treatment was: therapeutic diphenylcyclopropenone sensitization with weekly scalp DPC. In TCRdb, the RACE reads were re-called with MiXCR into one record per CDR3 protein. This table holds roughly 40,000 distinct CDR3 sequences, roughly 10% found once. Material: whole blood, obtained in connection with sensitization to the hapten diphenylcyclopropenone (DPC). These receptor sequences come from a man aged 25 to 40 with alopecia areata. Some clones in this sample may be carry-over from other donors' samples.

The J gene is TRBJ2-1, the V gene TRBV4-2; TRBD2 aligns across 9 bases. Germline-derived CDR1 and CDR2 are LGHNA and YNFKEQ. Germline trimming cut 2 bases from V and 4 bases from J; bases unmatched to any gene: 6. The CDR3 covers 16 residues. CDR3 sequence (DNA): TGTGCCAGCAGCCAAAAGACTAGCGGAAATTACAATGAGCAGTTCTTC. Amino acids: CASSQKTSGNYNEQFF.

This clonotype was observed a few times. The chain links TRBV7-6 to TRBJ2-1, with D perhaps matching TRBD2 (5 bases). Trimming cost V 4 bases and J 7 bases, with 11 bases left between them. Looked up from germline, CDR1 is SGHVS and CDR2 is FNYEAQ. This CDR3 contains 13 residues. CDR3: CASSSGIGNEQFF. CDR3 DNA: TGTGCCAGCAGCTCCGGGATCGGGAATGAGCAGTTCTTC.

This clonotype was seen only a few times. J is TRBJ2-6 and V is TRBV5-1; D is possibly TRBD2 (5 bases). Looked up from germline, CDR1 is SGHRS and CDR2 is YFSETQ. The CDR3 is made up of 17 amino acids. V was shortened by 4 bases and J by 0 bases, with 14 bases between the two germline ends. CDR3 DNA sequence: TGCGCCAGCAGCATACCGGGGATCCTCTCTGGGGCCAACGTCCTGACTTTC. This codes for CASSIPGILSGANVLTF.

The rearrangement links TRBV28 to TRBJ1-5; D possibly corresponds to TRBD1 (5 bases). Germline V gene data show CDR1 as MDHEN and CDR2 as SYDVKM. Trimming stripped 6 bases from V and 2 bases from J, with 8 bases between. The CDR3 totals 13 residues. The CDR3 region has the DNA TGTGCCAGCAGGTGGGACGGCAATCAGCCCCAGCATTTT. The encoded protein is CASRWDGNQPQHF.

This clonotype was counted many times. The chain has TRBV10-3 and TRBJ1-1; TRBD1 is a possible D gene (5 bases). Germline loops: CDR1 ENHRY, CDR2 SYGVKD. The CDR3 has 12 amino acids. V lost 10 bases and J 1 base, leaving 10 bases between the germline ends. CDR3 sequence reads: CATGTGNTEAFF. DNA for the CDR3: TGTGCCACCGGAACAGGGAACACTGAAGCTTTCTTT.

This clonotype was found a few times. The gene calls are TRBV11-3 and TRBJ2-5; 8 nucleotides agree with TRBD2. With V trimmed by 1 base and J by 7 bases, 11 bases remained unmatched. There are 16 residues in the CDR3. CDR1 and CDR2 (germline): SGHNT, YENEEA. The CDR3 region has the DNA TGTGCCAGCAGCTTAGGAGGGACTAGGGGGGCTGTGACCCAGTACTTC. This gives the protein CASSLGGTRGAVTQYF.

This clonotype was detected ten times or more. The chain carries TRBV18 and TRBJ2-5; no reliable D call. CDR1 is KGHSH, CDR2 LQKENI, per germline. Deletions cut 3 bases from V and 2 bases from J, with 10 bases between. The CDR3 covers 14 residues. The CDR3 sequence: CASSPRQVQETQYF. CDR3 DNA: TGTGCCAGCTCACCTCGGCAGGTACAAGAGACCCAGTACTTC.

This clonotype was recorded many times. V gene TRBV6-5 combines with J gene TRBJ2-2; D tentatively reads TRBD1 or TRBD2 (6 bases each). Germline V lookup: CDR1 MNHEY, CDR2 SVGAGI. CDR3 size: 16 residues. V was trimmed by 2 bases and J by 3 bases, leaving 13 bases between them. The CDR3 reads CASSYGQGRYTGELFF. The CDR3 bases are TGTGCCAGCAGTTACGGCCAGGGGAGGTACACCGGGGAGCTGTTTTTT.

This clonotype occurred a few times. The genes are TRBV3-1 and TRBJ1-2; D gene unclear. The CDR3 loop spans 15 amino acids. CDR1 and CDR2 from the germline V gene are LGHDT and YNNKEL (reference sequence). Deletions cut 3 bases from V and 4 bases from J, with 15 bases between. The CDR3 protein is CASSQSVWDPYGYTF. The CDR3 DNA reads TGTGCCAGCAGCCAGTCCGTCTGGGATCCCTATGGCTACACCTTC.

This clonotype came up many times. The rearrangement links TRBV6-5 to TRBJ1-4; the D gene is possibly TRBD1 (5 bases). The V gene lost 6 bases and the J gene lost 7 bases, with 12 bases spanning the gap. The CDR3 sequence is 13 residues long. Germline V gene data show CDR1 as MNHEY and CDR2 as SVGAGI. DNA of the CDR3: TGTGCCAGCAGCCCGTGGGACGGTGAAAAACTGTTTTTT. This codes for CASSPWDGEKLFF.

This chain links TRBV10-3 with TRBJ1-2, with TRBD1 matching 7 bases. J gave up 3 bases and V 8 bases, and 9 bases lay outside the gene matches. CDR1 and CDR2 from the germline V gene are ENHRY and SYGVKD. This CDR3 is built from 14 residues. The CDR3 region is CAIGLQGGDYGYTF. The CDR3 nucleotides are TGTGCCATCGGGCTTCAGGGGGGAGACTATGGCTACACCTTC.

The chain uses TRBV5-1 and TRBJ2-7; D perhaps matches TRBD1 (5 bases). Trimming shortened V by 0 bases and J by 2 bases, and 12 bases separated the two germline ends. This CDR3 is 15 amino acids long. Germline loops: CDR1 SGHRS, CDR2 YFSETQ. CDR3 in DNA: TGCGCCAGCAGCTTGGCTCAGGGCACAACCTACGAGCAGTACTTC. It translates to CASSLAQGTTYEQYF.

CDR3 sequence (DNA): TGTGCCAGCAGCTTATCATACGGCTACGAGCAGTACGTC. Translated, it gives CASSLSYGYEQYV. The chain joins TRBV7-6 to TRBJ2-7, with D uncertain. Germline CDR1 is SGHVS and CDR2 is FNYEAQ. Trimming left V 2 bases short and J 3 bases short, with 8 bases between. There are 13 residues in the CDR3.

This chain uses TRBV18 with TRBJ2-3; TRBD1 agrees at 9 bases. Per germline, CDR1 KGHSH and CDR2 LQKENI. After removal of 3 bases from V and 1 base from J, the junction contained 8 bases not matched to a gene. CDR3 length: 17 residues. The CDR3 DNA reads as TGTGCCAGCTCACCCCTACAGGGGGCAGGGGGCACAGATACGCAGTATTTT. Translating gives CASSPLQGAGGTDTQYF.

This rearrangement joins TRBV5-4 to TRBJ2-6; the D is unclear. This CDR3 contains 13 residues. CDR1 is SGHNT, CDR2 YYREEE, per germline (reference sequence). V was trimmed by 8 bases and J by 0 bases, leaving 6 bases between them. The CDR3 nucleotides are TGTGCCAGTTGGCTCTCTGGGGCCAACGTCCTGACTTTC. The encoded protein is CASWLSGANVLTF.

In its sample, this clonotype was seen many times. The genes are TRBV11-3 and TRBJ2-1; possible D gene TRBD2, 5 bases. The CDR3 extends over 16 amino acids. The germline CDR1 and CDR2 sequences are SGHNT and YENEEA. With 2 bases removed from V and 6 bases from J, the gap between germline ends came to 17 bases. For the CDR3, the DNA is TGTGCCAGCAGCTTAATTCTGGCGGGTCGAATCAATGAGCAGTTCTTC. The encoded protein is CASSLILAGRINEQFF.

This clonotype was counted a few times. The rearrangement joins TRBV7-9 to TRBJ2-4, with D uncertain. CDR3 length: 16 residues. The germline V gene encodes CDR1 SEHNR and CDR2 FQNEAQ (reference sequence). V was clipped by 1 base and J by 6 bases, with 16 bases between them. The CDR3 reads CASSLGRNSERNIQYF. In DNA, the CDR3 is TGTGCCAGCAGCTTAGGGAGAAACAGTGAGAGAAACATTCAGTACTTC. The variable domain in full, completed from reference TRBV7-9 and TRBJ2-4, reads DTGVSQNPRHKITKRGQNVTFRCDPISEHNRLYWYRQTLGQGPEFLTYFQNEAQLEKSRLLSDRFSAERPKGSFSTLEIQRTEQGDSAMYLCASSLGRNSERNIQYFGAGTRLSVL.

This clonotype was detected ten times or more. CDR3 residues: CASSHGLAEQYF. The DNA for the CDR3 is TGTGCCAGCAGTCACGGACTAGCGGAGCAGTATTTT. This chain links TRBV12-3 or TRBV12-4 with TRBJ2-3; 10 positions match TRBD2. This CDR3 region has 12 residues. V lost 5 bases, J lost 11 bases, and 4 bases stayed unmatched.

This clonotype was recorded many times. The V call is TRBV12-3 or TRBV12-4, the J call TRBJ2-5; tentatively, D is TRBD2 (5 bases). There are 12 residues in the CDR3. The V and J ends lost 7 bases and 7 bases respectively, with 13 bases between them. CDR3 nucleotide sequence: TGTGCCAGCACTTATAATCGGGGGACCCAGTACTTC. Translation gives CASTYNRGTQYF.